Presented here are 5 T cell receptor beta chains from one specimen sequenced in a study of cytomegalovirus exposure and HLA in healthy donors (dated by TCRdb to about 2017). Libraries were prepared through the immunoSEQ multiplex PCR assay. The multiplex PCR relied on a mix of 60 forward primers for TCR Vbeta segments and 13 reverse primers for TCR Jbeta segments. Here the immuneACCESS table is served through TCRdb, limited to in-frame sequences with V and J called. Missing clones are a known gap in these copies; in checked studies unresolved V genes cover under half, and the rest lacks a known reason. The sample table lists fewer than 200,000 clones, approximately 80% of them with a count of one. Around 4.1% of the sample is taken by the ten largest. Sequences were obtained from PBMCs. The receptors originated from a woman aged 50 to 65 in good health and CMV-seropositive.

The CDR3 DNA reads TGTGCCATCAGAGGGGCCCGGGGGTCCACTGAAGCTTTCTTT. Its translation: CAIRGARGSTEAFF. The rearrangement joins TRBV10-3 to TRBJ1-1, with a tentative D call TRBD1 (5 bases). Germline values: CDR1 ENHRY, CDR2 SYGVKD. Trimming left V 6 bases short and J 4 bases short, with 15 bases between. This CDR3 spans 14 amino acids.

This chain links TRBV7-2 with TRBJ2-7; TRBD2 aligns across 10 bases. The CDR3 extends over 15 amino acids. Unmatched junction bases numbered 5, after V lost 1 base and J lost 5 bases. CDR1 is SGHTA and CDR2 is FQGNSA in the germline V gene. The CDR3 sequence is CASSLEGLAGDEQYF. The DNA for the CDR3 is TGTGCCAGCAGCTTAGAAGGTCTAGCGGGAGACGAGCAGTACTTC.

V is TRBV2 and J is TRBJ1-2; 8 bases align to TRBD1. Germline V CDR1 and CDR2: SNHLY, FYNNEI. J was trimmed by 8 bases and V by 3 bases; bases with no gene match: 8. CDR3 length equals 14 residues. DNA of the CDR3: TGTGCCAGCAGTGAGGGGACAGGACCTTGGGGCTACACCTTC. It yields the protein CASSEGTGPWGYTF.

The V call is TRBV2, the J call TRBJ1-6; 7 nucleotides align to TRBD1. Per germline, CDR1 SNHLY and CDR2 FYNNEI. Trimming cost V 6 bases and J 8 bases; bases outside gene matches: 7. The CDR3 is 14 amino acids. The CDR3 nucleotides read TGTGCCAGCAGGAGGCAGGGGGGATATTCACCCCTCCACTTT. It is translated as CASRRQGGYSPLHF.

V usage is TRBV19 and J usage is TRBJ2-7; no clear D gene. CDR1 LNHDA and CDR2 SQIVND come from the germline V gene (reference sequence). V was pared by 6 bases and J by 4 bases, with 13 bases between. There are 13 residues in the CDR3. The CDR3 is CASSAAPAYEQYF. CDR3 sequence (DNA): TGTGCCAGTAGCGCGGCGCCGGCGTACGAGCAGTACTTC.